This TCR beta chain was identified during a study of T cell clusters in autoimmune cytopenias. Study-wide results and caveats: TRB repertoire shifts in secondary cytopenia and chronic lymphocytic leukemia mostly reflected lymphoma, not autoimmunity. Functional roles of the in silico T cell clusters still await experimental validation. Active autoimmune hepatitis patients had approximately 3.2-fold fewer exclusive TRB clusters than healthy donors. Physiological T cell clusters of healthy donors were apparently absent in primary autoimmune cytopenia patients.

Tens of thousands of genome equivalents of blood DNA were amplified for TRB. Regarding this clonotype: The target antigen is unknown.

TRB rearrangements were amplified by touch-down multiplex PCR with mixed TRB-A/B primers. Following a re-call of the multiplex PCR reads, TCRdb has one entry per CDR3 protein and lacks DNA. The sample includes over 750 distinct CDR3 sequences. The TCR sequence derives from a human donor with an autoimmune cytopenia or autoimmune hepatitis (not recorded which). Source material: peripheral blood.

CDR3 amino acids: CSARDYVGGLSYEQYF. The chain joins TRBV20-1 to TRBJ2-7; TCRdb designates TRBD2, a call that cannot be tested without DNA. Per germline, CDR1 DFQATT and CDR2 SNEGSKA (reference sequence). This CDR3 contains 16 residues.